Sequencing of this T cell receptor beta chain was carried out in a study of T cell responses to AZD1222 COVID-19 vaccine (dated by TCRdb to about 2021). With regard to the full study: AZD1222 recipients given second doses at about 4 weeks or at about 12 weeks were pooled, since spike-specific TCR depth and breadth were not found to differ between the two schedules. Trial participants were enrolled by age into 18-55, 56-69 and 70-plus year subgroups, with roughly 160, 29 and 62 TCR-sequenced participants respectively. TCR sequencing was performed for roughly 240 trial participants, of whom 207 were given two doses of AZD1222 and around 25 were given two doses of MenACWY control vaccine.

The CDR3 regions of human TCRbeta chains were analyzed by immunosequencing. On the study's bioinformatics: Repertoire TCRs were matched against a reference library of SARS-CoV-2-specific TCRs generated with the MIRA antigen-specificity platform. Breadth was defined as the fraction of unique TCRs that were SARS-CoV-2-associated. Depth was defined as the fraction of total T cells that were SARS-CoV-2-associated. Using the MIRA data, each spike-specific TCR was assigned both to the spike region to which the TCR was reactive and to a CD4 or CD8 class. Log10-transformed breadth and depth values were compared by one-way ANOVA with Sidak's multiple comparisons tests. Drawn from immuneACCESS, this table holds only the in-frame rearrangements with V and J called that TCRdb kept. Clones are partly lost; checked studies trace under half to an unresolved V gene and leave the rest unexplained. The DNA was the basis for D and trimming; V, J and clone size are from that table. Present in this sample are roughly 85,000 clones, approximately 87% of which were seen just once. The ten largest clones capture about 7% of the sample.

This clone turned up a few times. Its antigen has not been determined. Per-nucleotide qualities are absent, and no much larger clonotype sits a single base away. General findings and caveats noted by the study authors: In the small 56-69-year group, the increase in depth fell short of significance, most likely because of low power. Participants were mostly white British, with more females than males. The authors suggested clonal diversity may have been underestimated. Reportedly, close to half of the unique spike-specific TCRs recognized epitopes lying outside the regions that are mutated in the B.1.351 and B.1.1.7 variants. CD4 TCRs associated with the vaccine covered the entire spike protein, and the dominant responses were in regions 160-218 and 743-854. Spike-specific TCR breadth and depth rose significantly after two AZD1222 doses compared with day 0 and with MenACWY recipients. Conclusions about previously exposed vaccinees are limited because only six or seven AZD1222 recipients were SARS-CoV-2 seropositive at baseline. Because no day 14 peak-response samples were available, repertoires were characterized only after the peak T cell response.

There are 19 amino acids in the CDR3, from cysteine to phenylalanine inclusive. The CDR3 DNA has 57 bases and is translated from base 1. V and J are trimmed by 4 bases and 5 bases, and the gene matches miss 16 bases of the junction. The germline V gene (reference sequence) sets CDR1 to LNHNV and CDR2 to YYDKDF. Explained via the paper, the time point label denotes: baseline before first vaccination. Vaccinee samples were obtained from the UK trials COV001 and COV002, which included a single-blind randomized controlled phase 2/3 trial of AZD1222 (ChAdOx1 nCoV-19) in healthy adults. For TCRbeta chain sequencing, PBMC samples from trial participants were taken at day 0 and at day 28 after the second dose.

The sequence was obtained from an adult in good health. Sequencing used peripheral blood, obtained on day 0 of AZD1222 vaccination. In this chain, TRBV15 is recombined with TRBJ1-3; 11 central nucleotides agree with TRBD1. The CDR3 protein sequence reads: CATSNEDRGRRVGRNTIYF. Here is the DNA: TGTGCCACCAGCAACGAGGACAGGGGGCGCAGAGTGGGAAGAAACACCATATATTTT.